Listed below are T cell receptor beta chains from one sample, sequenced in a study of blood T cell repertoires in COVID-19. Profiling relied on immunoSEQ multiplex PCR, and the TCRdb table lists in-frame clones only, not all of them. This table holds about 420,000 clones, 70% to 90% found once. Specimen: peripheral blood. The receptors come from a man aged 18 to 30 with COVID-19, enrolled during active disease. CDR3s include the opening cysteine and the closing phenylalanine or tryptophan. Each record gives: V gene, J gene, CDR3 length, D gene, CDR3 DNA, CDR3 protein. D genes are given only for firm matches.

>TRBV10-1|TRBJ2-7|15|TRBD2
TGCGCCACCCACAAGCAGCGGGACCCGACCTACGAGCAGTACTTC
CATHKQRDPTYEQYF
>TRBV29-1|TRBJ1-1|14|-
TGCAGCGTAGCACACAGGGTAATGGAGTCTGAAGCTTTCTTT
CSVAHRVMESEAFF
>TRBV29-1|TRBJ2-7|12|TRBD1
TGCAGCGTTATACAGGGGAGCTACGAGCAGTACTTC
CSVIQGSYEQYF
>TRBV29-1|TRBJ2-1|13|-
TGCAGCGTTGAGGTGGGGGGTGTCGATGAGCAGTTCTTC
CSVEVGGVDEQFF
>TRBV5-8|TRBJ1-4|16|-
TGTGCCAGCAGCTCGAGAGAGACAGGCGCTAATGAAAAACTGTTTTTT
CASSSRETGANEKLFF
>TRBV7-9|TRBJ2-7|13|TRBD1
TGTGCCAGCAGCCAGGGACAGGGATCCGAGCAGTACTTC
CASSQGQGSEQYF
>TRBV6-5|TRBJ2-7|14|TRBD1
TGTGCCAGCAGTTACAAGGGACAGGGGAACGAGCAGTACTTC
CASSYKGQGNEQYF
>TRBV13|TRBJ1-1|11|-
TGTGCCAGCAGCTTAGGTAGAGAAGCTTTCTTT
CASSLGREAFF
>TRBV2|TRBJ1-5|16|TRBD1
TGTGCCAGCAGAGGCCGGGACAGGGGTAGCAATCAGCCCCAGCATTTT
CASRGRDRGSNQPQHF
>TRBV20-1|TRBJ2-1|15|TRBD2
TGCAGTGCTAGTGAGCGGGGGGGCTCCTACAATGAGCAGTTCTTC
CSASERGGSYNEQFF
>TRBV4-2|TRBJ1-4|14|TRBD1
TGTGCCAGCAGCCAAAGGGGGCAGGGTGAAAAACTGTTTTTT
CASSQRGQGEKLFF
>TRBV3-1/TRBV3-2|TRBJ2-7|15|TRBD2
TGTGCCAGCAGCCAAAGTAGGGACGGGAGGAGCGAGCAGTACTTC
CASSQSRDGRSEQYF
>TRBV2|TRBJ1-2|19|-
TGTGCCAGCAGTGAAGCTATCGGGGTCCGGGTCCCATCTCGCTATGGCTACACCTTC
CASSEAIGVRVPSRYGYTF
>TRBV5-1|TRBJ2-2|16|-
TGCGCCAGCAGCTTGGATCCGCGACAGCACACCGGGGAGCTGTTTTTT
CASSLDPRQHTGELFF
>TRBV2|TRBJ1-4|13|TRBD1
TGTGCCAGTGGGGGTGACAGGGATGAAAAACTGTTTTTT
CASGGDRDEKLFF
>TRBV18|TRBJ1-4|17|-
TGTGCCAGCTCATCACAAGCGGGGGGAGTGATTGGTGAAAAACTGTTTTTT
CASSSQAGGVIGEKLFF
>TRBV15|TRBJ1-2|15|-
TGTGCCACCAGCAGAGTAGTCAGCGTTTACTATGGCTACACCTTC
CATSRVVSVYYGYTF
>TRBV27|TRBJ2-7|15|-
TGTGCCAGCAGGTCCGGTGCACCCCCGTACTACGAGCAGTACTTC
CASRSGAPPYYEQYF
>TRBV4-1|TRBJ1-3|14|-
TGCGCCAGCAGCCAAGCTAGCTCTGGAAACACCATATATTTT
CASSQASSGNTIYF
>TRBV3-1/TRBV3-2|TRBJ2-3|14|-
TGTGCCAGCAGCATCGGGGGTAGCACAGATACGCAGTATTTT
CASSIGGSTDTQYF
>TRBV19|TRBJ1-1|13|-
TGTGCCAGTAGTACCGGGGGGTCCACTGAAGCTTTCTTT
CASSTGGSTEAFF
>TRBV4-2|TRBJ1-4|15|-
TGTGCCAGCAGCCAAGACGGCAGGGTGGGGGAAAAACTGTTTTTT
CASSQDGRVGEKLFF
>TRBV18|TRBJ2-4|20|TRBD2
TGTGCCAGCTCACCATTGATGGGACTAGCGGGAGGGCAGGACAAAAACATTCAGTACTTC
CASSPLMGLAGGQDKNIQYF
>TRBV6-1|TRBJ1-5|15|-
TGTGCCAGCAGTGAAGAGCACGTCCTCACTCCGCCCCAGCATTTT
CASSEEHVLTPPQHF